This paragraph reports one TCR beta chain. This receptor's antigen is unknown. No much larger clonotype is one base removed from it; base qualities were not supplied. The CDR3 measures 15 amino acids from cysteine to phenylalanine. This entry keeps only the CDR3 DNA: 45 bases, framed from base 1. The junction shows trimming of 1 base on V and 4 bases on J, and the gene matches do not reach 6 bases of it. Per the germline V gene, SGHDN is the CDR1 and FVKESK is the CDR2. Instrument used: Illumina HiSeq 1500. Through fastp at Q25 and MiXCR, TCRdb rebuilt clones from the public reads, retaining in-frame beta chains. Every CDR3 protein is listed once, alongside the most common genes and DNA of its rows. For this sample there are about 770,000 distinct CDR3 sequences; about 27% appear just once. In total, the top ten clones hold approximately 14% of the sample. The treatment or condition tag for this specimen amounts to: in vitro stimulation with specific CMV peptide epitopes to enrich CMV-specific T cells.

This entry belongs to a study of T cell repertoires in cytomegalovirus infection (dated by TCRdb to about 2019). With regard to the full study: Recently identified HLA-C-restricted CMV epitopes, whose presentation resists viral immunomodulation, were targeted by peptide stimulations together with well-studied HLA-B-restricted epitopes. Because public TCR beta signatures pointed to carriage of CMV infection together with the matching HLA type, the HLA type of each donor mattered for the analysis.

Paper-wide results and their limitations: Carriers of CMV infection plus the relevant HLA type were discriminated by the cumulative frequency of public TCR beta family members in the study cohort and in an independent roughly 370-donor cohort. The ex vivo response was dominated by HLA-C-restricted CMV-specific TCR beta clonotypes, and the single most frequent clonotype in two of eight donors was supplied by these HLA-C-restricted clonotypes.

The origin of this receptor is a human donor in good health (CMV status not recorded). Some clones in this sample may be carry-over from other donors' samples. The sequencing here drew on cultured CD8+ T cells from PBMCs, taken from culture after CMV antigen stimulation. The sequence joins TRBV14 to TRBJ1-2; TRBD1 agrees with 7 junctional bases. The nucleotides read TGTGCCAGCAGCCAAGTGACAGGGTTGGGCTATGGCTACACCTTC. It translates as CASSQVTGLGYGYTF.